The TCR beta chain under discussion was sequenced for a study of blood T cells in healthy people across ages. CDR3 length: 16 residues. The ends lost 5 bases at V and 10 bases at J; junction bases unmatched: 17. Germline V gene sequence: CDR1 SEHNR, CDR2 FQNEAQ (reference sequence). Next came a second PCR, run for 7 to 11 cycles, which used a sample-barcoded 5' primer along with a J-beta primer mix. TCRdb analysed the 5' RACE reads with MiXCR anew, one entry per CDR3 protein. The sample has 1.5 million or so distinct CDR3 sequences, roughly 40% seen once; the top ten hold approximately 7.9%. Notes on this clonotype: A much larger clone lies one base from this, so it may be a read error.

The genes are TRBV7-9 and TRBJ2-1, with 7 bases identical to TRBD2. This clonotype was sampled from a woman younger than 35 in good health. The sequenced material came from blood. CDR3 amino acids: CASSIMGGPTSSEQFF. The CDR3 DNA reads TGTGCCAGCAGCATCATGGGAGGGCCAACTTCCAGCGAGCAGTTCTTC.